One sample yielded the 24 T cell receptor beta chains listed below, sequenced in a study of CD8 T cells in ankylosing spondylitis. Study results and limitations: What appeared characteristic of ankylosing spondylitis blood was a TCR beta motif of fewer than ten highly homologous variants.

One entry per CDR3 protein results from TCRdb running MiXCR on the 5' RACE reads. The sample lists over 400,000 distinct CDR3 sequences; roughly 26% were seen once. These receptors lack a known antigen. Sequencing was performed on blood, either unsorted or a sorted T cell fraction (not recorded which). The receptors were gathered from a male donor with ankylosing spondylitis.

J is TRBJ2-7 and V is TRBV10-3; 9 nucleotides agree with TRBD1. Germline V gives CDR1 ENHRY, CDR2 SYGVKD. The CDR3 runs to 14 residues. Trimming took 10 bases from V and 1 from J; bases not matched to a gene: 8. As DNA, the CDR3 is TGTGCCAGCGACCGGACAGGGGCGTCCTACGAGCAGTACTTC. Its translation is CASDRTGASYEQYF.

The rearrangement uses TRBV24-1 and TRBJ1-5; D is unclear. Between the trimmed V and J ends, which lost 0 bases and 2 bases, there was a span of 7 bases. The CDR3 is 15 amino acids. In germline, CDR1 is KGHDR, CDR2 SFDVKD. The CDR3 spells CATSDLASGNQPQHF. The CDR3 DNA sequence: TGTGCCACCAGTGATTTGGCGTCCGGCAATCAGCCCCAGCATTTT.

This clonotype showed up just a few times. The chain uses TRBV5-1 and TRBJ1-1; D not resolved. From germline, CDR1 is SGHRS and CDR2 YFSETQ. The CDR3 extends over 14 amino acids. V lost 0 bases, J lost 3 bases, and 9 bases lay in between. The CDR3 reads CASSLAEWDTEAFF. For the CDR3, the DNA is TGCGCCAGCAGCTTGGCCGAATGGGACACTGAAGCTTTCTTT. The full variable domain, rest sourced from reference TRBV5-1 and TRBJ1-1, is KAGVTQTPRYLIKTRGQQVTLSCSPISGHRSVSWYQQTPGQGLQFLFEYFSETQRNKGNFPGRFSGRQFSNSRSEMNVSTLELGDSALYLCASSLAEWDTEAFFGQGTRLTVV.

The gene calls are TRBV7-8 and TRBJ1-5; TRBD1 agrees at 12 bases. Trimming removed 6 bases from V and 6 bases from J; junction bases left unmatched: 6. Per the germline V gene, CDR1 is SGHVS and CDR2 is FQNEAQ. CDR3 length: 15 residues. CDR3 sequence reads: CASSPGTGGPQPQHF. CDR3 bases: TGTGCCAGCAGTCCCGGGACAGGGGGCCCTCAGCCCCAGCATTTT.

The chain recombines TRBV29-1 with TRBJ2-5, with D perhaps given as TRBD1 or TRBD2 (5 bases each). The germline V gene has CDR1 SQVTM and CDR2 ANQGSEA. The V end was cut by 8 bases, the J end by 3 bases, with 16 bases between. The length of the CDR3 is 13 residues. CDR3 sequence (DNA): TGCAGCCTGAATTTGGGGGTCGAAGAGACCCAGTACTTC. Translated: CSLNLGVEETQYF.

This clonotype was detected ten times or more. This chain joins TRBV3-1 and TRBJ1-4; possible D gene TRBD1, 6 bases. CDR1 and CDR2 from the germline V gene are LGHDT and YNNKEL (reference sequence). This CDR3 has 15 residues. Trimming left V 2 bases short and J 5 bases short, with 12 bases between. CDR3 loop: CASSQTSDRNEKLFF. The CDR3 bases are TGTGCCAGCAGCCAAACCTCAGACAGGAATGAAAAACTGTTTTTT.

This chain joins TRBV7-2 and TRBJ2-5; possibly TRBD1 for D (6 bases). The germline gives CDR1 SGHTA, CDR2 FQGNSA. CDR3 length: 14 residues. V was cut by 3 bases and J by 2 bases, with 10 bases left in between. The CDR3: CASSFPDRQETQYF. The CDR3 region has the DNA TGTGCCAGCAGCTTTCCGGACAGACAAGAGACCCAGTACTTC.

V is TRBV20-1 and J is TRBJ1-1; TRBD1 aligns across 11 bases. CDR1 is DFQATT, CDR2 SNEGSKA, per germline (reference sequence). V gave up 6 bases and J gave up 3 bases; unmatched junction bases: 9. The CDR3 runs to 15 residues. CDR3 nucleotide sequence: TGCAGTGCAGCGGACAGGGGGCGCGCGGACACTGAAGCTTTCTTT. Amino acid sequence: CSAADRGRADTEAFF.

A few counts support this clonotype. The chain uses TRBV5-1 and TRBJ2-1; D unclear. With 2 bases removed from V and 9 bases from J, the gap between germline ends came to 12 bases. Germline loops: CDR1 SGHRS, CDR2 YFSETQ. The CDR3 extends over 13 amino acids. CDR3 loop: CASSFPSPGEQFF. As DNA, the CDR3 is TGCGCCAGCAGCTTCCCAAGTCCGGGTGAGCAGTTCTTC.

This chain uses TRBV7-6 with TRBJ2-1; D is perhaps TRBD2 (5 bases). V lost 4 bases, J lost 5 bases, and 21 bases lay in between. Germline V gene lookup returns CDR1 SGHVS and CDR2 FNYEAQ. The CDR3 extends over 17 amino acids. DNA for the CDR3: TGTGCCAGCAGCTCTTACTTAGTGCATACCGGGAACAATGAGCAGTTCTTC. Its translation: CASSSYLVHTGNNEQFF.

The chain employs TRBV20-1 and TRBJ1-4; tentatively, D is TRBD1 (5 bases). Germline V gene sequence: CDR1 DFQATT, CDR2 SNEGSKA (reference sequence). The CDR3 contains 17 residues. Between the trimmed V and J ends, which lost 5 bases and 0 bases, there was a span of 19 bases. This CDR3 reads CSAPLTGLVATNEKLFF. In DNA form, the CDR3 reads TGCAGTGCTCCACTGACGGGGCTGGTAGCAACTAATGAAAAACTGTTTTTT.

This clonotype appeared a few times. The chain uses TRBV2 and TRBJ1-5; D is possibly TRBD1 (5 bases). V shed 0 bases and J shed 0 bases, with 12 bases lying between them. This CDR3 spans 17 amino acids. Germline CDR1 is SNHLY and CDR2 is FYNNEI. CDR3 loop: CASSEAGLVHSNQPQHF. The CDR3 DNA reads TGTGCCAGCAGTGAAGCGGGACTGGTCCATAGCAATCAGCCCCAGCATTTT.

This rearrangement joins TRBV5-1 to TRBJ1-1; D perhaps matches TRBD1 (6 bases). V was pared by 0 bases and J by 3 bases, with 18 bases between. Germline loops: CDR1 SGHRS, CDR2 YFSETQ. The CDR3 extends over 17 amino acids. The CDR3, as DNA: TGCGCCAGCAGCTTGGTCGCGCGGGGGGCGATGTACACTGAAGCTTTCTTT. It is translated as CASSLVARGAMYTEAFF.

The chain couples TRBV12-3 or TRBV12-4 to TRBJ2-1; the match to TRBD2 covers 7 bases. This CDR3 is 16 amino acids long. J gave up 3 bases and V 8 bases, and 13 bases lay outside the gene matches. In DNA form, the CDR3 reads TGTGCCAGCGTAATCGGGGACTATCAGAGCTACAATGAGCAGTTCTTC. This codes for CASVIGDYQSYNEQFF.

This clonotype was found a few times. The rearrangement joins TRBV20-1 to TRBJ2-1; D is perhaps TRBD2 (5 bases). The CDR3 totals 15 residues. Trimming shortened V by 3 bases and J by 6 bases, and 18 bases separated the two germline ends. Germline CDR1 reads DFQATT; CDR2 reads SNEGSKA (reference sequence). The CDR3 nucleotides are TGCAGTGCTAGTTCAATGACGGGAATGGGCAATGAGCAGTTCTTC. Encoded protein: CSASSMTGMGNEQFF.

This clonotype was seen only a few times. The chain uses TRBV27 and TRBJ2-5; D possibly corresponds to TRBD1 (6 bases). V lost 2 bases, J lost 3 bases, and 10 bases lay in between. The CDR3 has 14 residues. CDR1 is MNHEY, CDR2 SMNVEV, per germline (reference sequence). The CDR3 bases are TGTGCCAGCAGTTTACAACAGGGAGAAGAGACCCAGTACTTC. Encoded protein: CASSLQQGEETQYF.

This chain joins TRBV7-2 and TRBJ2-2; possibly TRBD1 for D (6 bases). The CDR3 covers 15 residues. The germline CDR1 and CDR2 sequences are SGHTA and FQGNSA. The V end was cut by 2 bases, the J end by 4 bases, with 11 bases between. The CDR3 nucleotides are TGTGCCAGCAGCTTACACAGGGTTGGCACCGGGGAGCTGTTTTTT. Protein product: CASSLHRVGTGELFF. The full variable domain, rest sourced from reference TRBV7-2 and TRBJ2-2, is GAGVSQSPSNKVTEKGKDVELRCDPISGHTALYWYRQSLGQGLEFLIYFQGNSAPDKSGLPSDRFSAERTGGSVSTLTIQRTQQEDSAVYLCASSLHRVGTGELFFGEGSRLTVL.

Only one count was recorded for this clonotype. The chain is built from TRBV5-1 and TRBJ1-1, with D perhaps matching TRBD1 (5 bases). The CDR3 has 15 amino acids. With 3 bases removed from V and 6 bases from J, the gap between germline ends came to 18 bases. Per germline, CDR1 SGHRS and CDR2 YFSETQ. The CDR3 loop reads CASSSEGRGEAEAFF. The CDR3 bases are TGCGCCAGCAGCTCGGAGGGGAGGGGAGAGGCTGAAGCTTTCTTT.

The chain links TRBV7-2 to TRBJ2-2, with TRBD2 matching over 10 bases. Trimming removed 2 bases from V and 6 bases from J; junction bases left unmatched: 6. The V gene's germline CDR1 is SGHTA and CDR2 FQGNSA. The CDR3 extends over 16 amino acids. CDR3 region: CASSLHTSGTAGELFF. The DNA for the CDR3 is TGTGCCAGCAGCTTACATACTAGCGGGACTGCCGGGGAGCTGTTTTTT.

CDR3 region: CASRGGTSGGEGTQYF. The CDR3, as DNA: TGTGCCAGCAGAGGAGGGACTAGCGGGGGCGAAGGAACGCAGTATTTT. The rearrangement links TRBV2 to TRBJ2-3; 14 bases map to TRBD2. Losses at the gene ends were 6 bases for V and 9 bases for J; bases not matched to a gene: 11. Germline lookup yields CDR1 SNHLY and CDR2 FYNNEI. The CDR3 spans 16 residues.

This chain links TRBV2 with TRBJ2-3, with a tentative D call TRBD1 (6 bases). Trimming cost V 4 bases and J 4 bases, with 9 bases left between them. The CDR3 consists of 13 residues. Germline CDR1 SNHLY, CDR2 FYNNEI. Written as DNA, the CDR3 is TGTGCCAGCAGTGTCAGGGGAGCAGATACGCAGTATTTT. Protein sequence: CASSVRGADTQYF. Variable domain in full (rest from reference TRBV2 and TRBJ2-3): EPEVTQTPSHQVTQMGQEVILRCVPISNHLYFYWYRQILGQKVEFLVSFYNNEISEKSEIFDDQFSVERPDGSNFTLKIRSTKLEDSAMYFCASSVRGADTQYFGPGTRLTVL.

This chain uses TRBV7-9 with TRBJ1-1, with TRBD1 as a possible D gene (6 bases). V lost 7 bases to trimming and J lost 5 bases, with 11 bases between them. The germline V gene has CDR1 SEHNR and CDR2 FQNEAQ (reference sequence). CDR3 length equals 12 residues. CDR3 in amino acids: CASNSGETEAFF. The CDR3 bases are TGTGCCAGCAACTCAGGGGAAACTGAAGCTTTCTTT.

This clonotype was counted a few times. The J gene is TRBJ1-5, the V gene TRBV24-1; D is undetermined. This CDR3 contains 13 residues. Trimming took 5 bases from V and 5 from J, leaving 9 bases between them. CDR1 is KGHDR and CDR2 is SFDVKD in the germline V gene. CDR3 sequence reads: CATSGPGDQPQHF. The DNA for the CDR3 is TGTGCCACCAGTGGACCCGGCGATCAGCCCCAGCATTTT.

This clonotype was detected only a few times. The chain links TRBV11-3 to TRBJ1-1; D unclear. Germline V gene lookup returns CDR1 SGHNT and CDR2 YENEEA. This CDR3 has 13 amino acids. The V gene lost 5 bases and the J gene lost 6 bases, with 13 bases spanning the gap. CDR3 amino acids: CASSPPVVAEAFF. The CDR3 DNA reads TGTGCCAGCAGCCCGCCCGTGGTAGCTGAAGCTTTCTTT.